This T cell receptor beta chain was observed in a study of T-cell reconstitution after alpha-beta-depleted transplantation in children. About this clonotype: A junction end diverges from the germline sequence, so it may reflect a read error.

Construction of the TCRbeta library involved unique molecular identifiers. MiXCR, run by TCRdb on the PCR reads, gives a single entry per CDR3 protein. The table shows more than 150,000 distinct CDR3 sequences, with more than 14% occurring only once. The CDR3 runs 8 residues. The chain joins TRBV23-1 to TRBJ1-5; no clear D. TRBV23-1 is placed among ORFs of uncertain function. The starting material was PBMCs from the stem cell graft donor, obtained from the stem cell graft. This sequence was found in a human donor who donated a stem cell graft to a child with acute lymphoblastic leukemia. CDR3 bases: TGCGCCAGCAGTCAATCGAGATTT. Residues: CASSQSRF.